These 16 T cell receptor beta chains were all obtained from the same sample, sequenced in a study of read filtering for tumor transcriptome and immune sequencing. Molecular barcoded adaptors covering alpha/delta and beta/gamma chains were used on approximately 400 ng RNA. In TCRdb, the reads were re-called with MiXCR into one record per CDR3 protein. Of approximately 24,000 distinct CDR3 sequences in the sample, roughly 22% were seen once. Sequenced input: a population of CD138-negative cells sorted from bone marrow. All receptors derive from a donor at least 40 years old with multiple myeloma.

The J gene is TRBJ2-5, the V gene TRBV5-4; TRBD2 matches at 10 bases. The J segment lost 5 bases and the V segment lost 4 bases, leaving 8 bases of the junction unmatched. Germline lookup yields CDR1 SGHNT and CDR2 YYREEE (reference sequence). This CDR3 has 15 amino acids. The CDR3 nucleotides read TGTGCCAGCAGCCCGGGGGGACTAGCGCTGGAGACCCAGTACTTC. It yields the protein CASSPGGLALETQYF.

This clonotype was seen a few times. The chain links TRBV29-1 to TRBJ2-5; perhaps TRBD1 as D (6 bases). V was trimmed by 4 bases and J by 0 bases, leaving 9 bases between them. This CDR3 is 13 amino acids long. Germline CDR1 SQVTM, CDR2 ANQGSEA. The CDR3 DNA sequence: TGCAGCGTTGGTGACAGGTACCAAGAGACCCAGTACTTC. Translated: CSVGDRYQETQYF.

Many counts were recorded for this clonotype. This chain connects TRBV20-1 to TRBJ1-5; possibly TRBD1 for D (5 bases). Germline CDR1 is DFQATT and CDR2 is SNEGSKA (reference sequence). Trimming left V 1 base short and J 10 bases short, with 14 bases between. The CDR3 has 13 amino acids. CDR3 loop: CSARGIRDAPQHF. CDR3 in DNA: TGCAGTGCTAGAGGGATCCGGGACGCACCCCAGCATTTT.

In this sample, this clonotype turned up many times. The chain uses TRBV7-9 and TRBJ1-1; perhaps TRBD1 as D (6 bases). This CDR3 has 14 residues. The germline V gene encodes CDR1 SEHNR and CDR2 FQNEAQ (reference sequence). Trimming took off 7 bases at V and 4 bases at J, with 16 bases between the two ends. CDR3 nucleotide sequence: TGTGCCAGCATTCAGGGGCGGGTGGGCACTGAAGCTTTCTTT. Its translation: CASIQGRVGTEAFF.

This clonotype has a count of ten or more. This likely comes from a read error, as the CDR3 has no conserved phenylalanine or tryptophan at its end. The chain recombines TRBV7-9 with TRBJ2-2; no reliable D call. V was clipped by 8 bases and J by 2 bases, with 15 bases between them. The CDR3 covers 15 residues. CDR1 is SEHNR and CDR2 is FQNEAQ in the germline V gene (reference sequence). CDR3 nucleotide sequence: TGTGCCAGCGAGAGTCCGGGCCACAACACCGGGGAGCTGTTTCTT. This encodes CASESPGHNTGELFL.

This clonotype was found a few times. The chain carries TRBV19 and TRBJ1-5; 10 bases are a match to TRBD1. Per the germline V gene, CDR1 is LNHDA and CDR2 is SQIVND (reference sequence). This CDR3 spans 15 amino acids. The V gene end was trimmed by 7 bases and the J gene end by 2 bases; junction bases not matched to a gene: 5. The CDR3 spells CASTGDRGRNQPQHF. The CDR3 DNA reads as TGTGCCAGTACCGGGGACAGGGGTCGCAATCAGCCCCAGCATTTT.

This clonotype was picked up a small number of times. Germline is not matched at one junction end, which may reflect a read error. The chain links TRBV29-1 to TRBJ1-1; a possible D gene is TRBD1 (5 bases). Germline loops: CDR1 SQVTM, CDR2 ANQGSEA. CDR3 length: 16 residues. Here the CDR3 DNA reads TGCAGCGTTGGAGGGGCCAGGCTAGGTGGGGGAACTGGAGCTTTCTTT. Translation gives CSVGGARLGGGTGAFF.

This clonotype has a count of ten or more. V usage is TRBV3-1 and J usage is TRBJ1-4; tentative D call: TRBD1 (6 bases). The CDR3 is made up of 14 amino acids. Looked up from germline, CDR1 is LGHDT and CDR2 is YNNKEL (reference sequence). V was shortened by 1 base and J by 7 bases, with 10 bases between the two germline ends. The CDR3 DNA reads as TGTGCCAGCAGCCAAGCAGGGGCCGGTGAAAAACTGTTTTTT. Translating gives CASSQAGAGEKLFF.

Ten or more counts support this clonotype. V usage is TRBV19 and J usage is TRBJ1-5, with a possible D match to TRBD1 (5 bases). Germline CDR1 is LNHDA and CDR2 is SQIVND (reference sequence). V gave up 5 bases and J gave up 1 base, with 12 bases separating them. This CDR3 is 15 amino acids long. DNA for the CDR3: TGTGCCAGTAGTCGGGTGGGGGGAAGCAATCAGCCCCAGCATTTT. It yields the protein CASSRVGGSNQPQHF.

Concerning this clonotype itself: An end of the junction does not agree with germline; a read error may underlie this. This chain links TRBV20-1 with TRBJ2-2; the match to TRBD2 covers 12 bases. This CDR3 spans 16 amino acids. The germline V gene encodes CDR1 DFQATT and CDR2 SNEGSKA (reference sequence). The CDR3 nucleotides read TGCAGTACTAGGGCTAGCGGGGGGGTTGACACCGGGGAGCTGTTTTTT. Residues: CSTRASGGVDTGELFF.

This clonotype occurred a few times. The chain has TRBV14 and TRBJ2-5; tentative D call: TRBD1 (5 bases). The CDR3 loop spans 15 amino acids. Germline V gene sequence: CDR1 SGHDN, CDR2 FVKESK. With 0 bases removed from V and 1 base from J, the gap between germline ends came to 9 bases. The DNA for the CDR3 is TGTGCCAGCAGCCAAGATTGGGGCAGCCAAGAGACCCAGTACTTC. Protein: CASSQDWGSQETQYF.

This clonotype has more than one count but fewer than ten. The chain links TRBV6-5 to TRBJ2-5, with D tentatively TRBD2 (5 bases). The CDR3 spans 12 residues. With 9 bases removed from V and 2 bases from J, the gap between germline ends came to 10 bases. CDR1 is MNHEY and CDR2 is SVGAGI in the germline V gene. CDR3 amino acids: CASGGEQETQYF. The CDR3 nucleotides read TGTGCCAGTGGAGGAGAACAAGAGACCCAGTACTTC.

In this sample, this clonotype is medium-sized (0.01 to 0.1%). The CDR3 region is CSVGGIVTNEQFF. DNA of the CDR3: TGCAGCGTTGGAGGAATAGTAACCAATGAGCAGTTCTTC. The chain combines TRBV29-1 with TRBJ2-1; D is unresolved. The ends were cut back, 4 bases at V and 6 bases at J, with 13 bases in the middle. This CDR3 contains 13 residues. CDR1 SQVTM and CDR2 ANQGSEA come from the germline V gene.

This clonotype was observed many times. The chain carries TRBV7-2 and TRBJ2-1; 15 bases agree with TRBD2. The V and J ends lost 10 bases and 6 bases, in that order; junction bases with no gene match: 16. The CDR3 is 18 amino acids. CDR1 SGHTA and CDR2 FQGNSA come from the germline V gene. CDR3 nucleotide sequence: TGTGCCACCCAGGGACTAGCGGGGGGCCGCGCGGGTCTCAATGAGCAGTTCTTC. Translating it yields CATQGLAGGRAGLNEQFF.

About this clonotype: This may be a read error, as it is one base from a much larger clone. The gene calls are TRBV19 and TRBJ2-7, with a tentative D call TRBD2 (5 bases). Between the trimmed V and J ends, which lost 6 bases and 2 bases, there was a span of 14 bases. CDR1 LNHDA and CDR2 SQIVND come from the germline V gene (reference sequence). The CDR3 sequence is 14 residues long. CDR3 protein: CASRERRSPYEQYF. The CDR3 DNA reads as TGTGCCAGTAGGGAGCGGAGATCCCCCTACGAGCAGTACTTC.

As to this clonotype: The final CDR3 position lacks the conserved phenylalanine or tryptophan, pointing to a likely read error. The rearrangement uses TRBV20-1 and TRBJ1-2, with unresolved D. CDR1 and CDR2 (germline): DFQATT, SNEGSKA (reference sequence). The CDR3 covers 14 residues. Trimming took 1 base from V and 2 from J, leaving 11 bases between them. CDR3 sequence (DNA): TGCAGTGCTAGAGTGGGGAACAAGAACTATGGCTACACCTCC. Amino acids: CSARVGNKNYGYTS.